This T cell receptor (beta chain) came from a study of cytotoxic CD8 clonotypes in ibrutinib-treated CLL. Whole-study results and caveats: Among the clonotypes, public ones were uncommon and contracted or held stable on treatment. Higher clonality was seen at ibrutinib response and a return toward baseline at progression.

The CDR3 loop spans 13 amino acids. V was clipped by 1 base and J by 7 bases, with 7 bases between them. The germline V gene encodes CDR1 SGHDN and CDR2 FVKESK. Sequencing was performed with immunoSEQ multiplex PCR; in TCRdb, only in-frame clones are kept and a portion is missing. The sample lists 150,000 or so clones, around 82% occurring once. Concerning this clone itself: Its matching antigen is unknown.

The source is a human donor with chronic lymphocytic leukemia. V gene TRBV14 combines with J gene TRBJ2-2; TRBD1 is a possible D gene (5 bases). The sequences come from PBMCs, collected after 36 months of ibrutinib treatment. The CDR3 nucleotides are TGTGCCAGCAGCCAAGCAGGGATCGGGGAGCTGTTTTTT. Translating gives CASSQAGIGELFF.